Listed here are 13 T cell receptor beta chains from one sample, sequenced in a study of beta chain features in type 1 diabetes. The isolated RNA, all of it, was reverse transcribed, so expressed TCRB transcripts were what got sequenced. Using immunoSEQ multiplex PCR, the repertoire was profiled, and TCRdb retains in-frame clones only, with some absent. The table lists about 270,000 clones, around 14% of them singletons. Sequenced: naive CD4+ T cells from blood. The source is a woman aged 40 to 50 in good health.

V usage is TRBV4-1 and J usage is TRBJ2-5; no reliable D call. V was cut by 0 bases and J by 4 bases, with 12 bases left in between. The germline V gene has CDR1 MGHRA and CDR2 YSYEKL. CDR3 size: 15 residues. The chain's CDR3 is CASSQDRLVRETQYF. The CDR3 nucleotides read TGCGCCAGCAGCCAAGATCGGCTAGTCAGAGAGACCCAGTACTTC.

This clone was observed a handful of times. The V and J genes are TRBV6-1 and TRBJ2-7, with 7 bases that match TRBD1. The CDR3 spans 13 residues. Germline-derived CDR1 and CDR2 are MNHNS and SASEGT. The trim removed 10 bases at V and 3 bases at J, leaving 9 bases unmatched. The chain's CDR3 is CATDRDSNYEQYF. The CDR3 DNA follows: TGTGCCACCGACCGGGACAGTAACTACGAGCAGTACTTC.

The sample holds a few counts of this clone. The gene calls are TRBV9 and TRBJ1-6; D may be TRBD1 (6 bases). Trimming stripped 0 bases from V and 7 bases from J, with 17 bases between. CDR1 is SGDLS and CDR2 is YYNGEE in the germline V gene. The CDR3 length is 17 residues. CDR3 coding DNA: TGTGCCAGCAGCGTAGCCTCGGGGGGGCAGGGAAATTCACCCCTCCACTTT. Amino acids: CASSVASGGQGNSPLHF.

This clone was detected only a few times. The CDR3 is CASSYGLLYQETQYF. The CDR3 nucleotides read TGTGCCAGCAGCTACGGTCTGTTGTACCAAGAGACCCAGTACTTC. This chain connects TRBV7-2 to TRBJ2-5; no reliable D call. V shed 4 bases and J shed 0 bases, with 12 bases lying between them. This CDR3 spans 15 amino acids. Germline loops: CDR1 SGHTA, CDR2 FQGNSA. Full variable domain (remainder filled in from reference TRBV7-2 and TRBJ2-5): GAGVSQSPSNKVTEKGKDVELRCDPISGHTALYWYRQSLGQGLEFLIYFQGNSAPDKSGLPSDRFSAERTGGSVSTLTIQRTQQEDSAVYLCASSYGLLYQETQYFGPGTRLLVL.

This clone was seen a handful of times. The chain has TRBV19 and TRBJ2-2, with D uncertain. Germline V gene data show CDR1 as LNHDA and CDR2 as SQIVND (reference sequence). The CDR3 length is 14 residues. With 4 bases removed from V and 1 base from J, the gap between germline ends came to 7 bases. As DNA, the CDR3 is TGTGCCAGTAGTACTTACGGGAACACCGGGGAGCTGTTTTTT. Residues: CASSTYGNTGELFF.

The rearrangement uses TRBV5-4 and TRBJ2-5; no definite D call. There are 14 residues in the CDR3. V was trimmed by 5 bases and J by 0 bases, leaving 11 bases between them. The V gene's germline CDR1 is SGHNT and CDR2 YYREEE (reference sequence). CDR3 sequence reads: CASRSTLNQETQYF. DNA of the CDR3: TGTGCCAGCAGGTCAACACTAAACCAAGAGACCCAGTACTTC.

With regard to this clone: Within the sample, other DNA sequences also encode this same CDR3. This chain connects TRBV4-3 to TRBJ2-1, with TRBD2 matching 10 bases. Germline-derived CDR1 and CDR2 are LGHNA and YSLEER. Germline trimming cut 0 bases from V and 4 bases from J; bases unmatched to any gene: 0. This CDR3 has 15 residues. CDR3: CASSQEGLAYNEQFF. For the CDR3, the DNA is TGCGCCAGCAGCCAAGAGGGACTAGCGTACAATGAGCAGTTCTTC.

There are a few counts of this clone. Other DNA sequences in this sample translate to the same CDR3. The CDR3 sequence is CASSLRSGGSYEQYF. As DNA, the CDR3 is TGTGCCAGCAGCTTACGGAGCGGGGGGTCCTACGAGCAGTACTTC. This chain uses TRBV7-2 with TRBJ2-7, with 9 bases matching TRBD2. CDR3 length: 15 residues. Per germline, CDR1 SGHTA and CDR2 FQGNSA. J gave up 1 base and V 2 bases, and 3 bases lay outside the gene matches.

The V and J genes are TRBV9 and TRBJ1-2; no clear D. The V end was cut by 1 base, the J end by 9 bases, with 13 bases between. Germline CDR1 reads SGDLS; CDR2 reads YYNGEE. The CDR3 length is 13 residues. The DNA for the CDR3 is TGTGCCAGCAGCGTAAGGGAGGGAGGGAGCTACACCTTC. Translated, it gives CASSVREGGSYTF.

This clone was counted between two and nine times. The rearrangement uses TRBV7-9 and TRBJ2-1, with D tentatively TRBD2 (6 bases). The CDR3 consists of 12 residues. Germline V gives CDR1 SEHNR, CDR2 FQNEAQ (reference sequence). The V gene lost 3 bases and the J gene lost 10 bases, with 10 bases spanning the gap. The CDR3 bases are TGTGCCAGCAGCTTTCGGGGGTACGAGCAGTTCTTC. Residues: CASSFRGYEQFF.

The chain recombines TRBV2 with TRBJ1-5; 10 nucleotides match TRBD1. Germline assignment: CDR1 SNHLY and CDR2 FYNNEI. The CDR3 runs 15 residues. Trimming cost V 8 bases and J 6 bases; bases outside gene matches: 10. The CDR3 sequence is CASRYDRGRGQPQHF. The DNA of the CDR3 is TGTGCCAGCCGCTACGACAGGGGGCGCGGTCAGCCCCAGCATTTT. Together with reference TRBV2 and TRBJ1-5, the CDR3 gives the full variable domain: EPEVTQTPSHQVTQMGQEVILRCVPISNHLYFYWYRQILGQKVEFLVSFYNNEISEKSEIFDDQFSVERPDGSNFTLKIRSTKLEDSAMYFCASRYDRGRGQPQHFGDGTRLSIL.

This clone was detected a few times. The rearrangement links TRBV9 to TRBJ1-2; no reliable D call. V gave up 2 bases and J gave up 9 bases, with 11 bases separating them. This CDR3 spans 12 amino acids. Germline V gene lookup returns CDR1 SGDLS and CDR2 YYNGEE. CDR3 DNA: TGTGCCAGCAGCGTGGCCCTTGGTAGCTACACCTTC. Encoded protein: CASSVALGSYTF.

This clone was counted between two and nine times. This chain uses TRBV5-4 with TRBJ2-1; 7 positions agree with TRBD1. Germline V gene data show CDR1 as SGHNT and CDR2 as YYREEE (reference sequence). Trimming cost V 4 bases and J 10 bases; bases outside gene matches: 8. The CDR3 covers 13 residues. In DNA form, the CDR3 reads TGTGCCAGCAGCACCTACAGGGGTTGGGAGCAGTTCTTC. Translated, it gives CASSTYRGWEQFF.